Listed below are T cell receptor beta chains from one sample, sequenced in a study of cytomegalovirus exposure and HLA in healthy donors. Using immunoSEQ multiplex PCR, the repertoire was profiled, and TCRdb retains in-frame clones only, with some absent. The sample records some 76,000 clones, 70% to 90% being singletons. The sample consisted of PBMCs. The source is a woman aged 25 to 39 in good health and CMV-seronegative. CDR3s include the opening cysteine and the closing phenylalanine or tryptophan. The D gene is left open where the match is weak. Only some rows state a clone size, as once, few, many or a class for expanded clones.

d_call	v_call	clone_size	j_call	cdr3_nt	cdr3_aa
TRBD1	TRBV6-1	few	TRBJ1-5	TGTGCCAGCCAGGGACAGCCGAGCAATCAGCCCCAGCATTTT	CASQGQPSNQPQHF
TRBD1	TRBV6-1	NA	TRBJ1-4	TGTGCCAGCAGTGAAAGGACAGGGGAGAGTGAAAAACTGTTTTTT	CASSERTGESEKLFF
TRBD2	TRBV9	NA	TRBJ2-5	TGTGCCAGCAGCGTCTCCGGGCGGGGAGGGCAAGAGACCCAGTACTTC	CASSVSGRGGQETQYF
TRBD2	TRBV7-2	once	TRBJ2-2	TGTGCCAGCAGCTTACGGGGGGGCGGGGGGACCGGGGAGCTGTTTTTT	CASSLRGGGGTGELFF
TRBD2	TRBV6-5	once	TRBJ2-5	TGTGCCAGCAGCCCCCTGACTAGCGGCAAAGAGACCCAGTACTTC	CASSPLTSGKETQYF
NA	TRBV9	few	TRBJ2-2	TGTGCCAGCAGCCTCCGACTAGTTAGGGGCGGGGAGCTGTTTTTT	CASSLRLVRGGELFF
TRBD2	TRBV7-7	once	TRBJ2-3	TGTGCTAGCAGCTTATCCGGACTAGCGGGAAAGGATACGCAGTATTTT	CASSLSGLAGKDTQYF
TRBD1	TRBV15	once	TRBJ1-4	TGTGCCACCAGCAGAGATGGCAGGGGGGAAAAACTGTTTTTT	CATSRDGRGEKLFF
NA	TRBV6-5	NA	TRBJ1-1	TGTGCCAGCAGTTACCGACAACCAGTGAACACTGAAGCTTTCTTT	CASSYRQPVNTEAFF
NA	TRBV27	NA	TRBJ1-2	TGTGCCAGCAGGGCGACAGGTCCTAACTATGGCTACCCCTTC	CASRATGPNYGYPF
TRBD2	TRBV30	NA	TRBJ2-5	TGTGCCTGGAGCGAAGCAGCGGGAGGGCCGGGAGAGACCCAGTACTTC	CAWSEAAGGPGETQYF
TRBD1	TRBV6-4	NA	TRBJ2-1	TGTGCCAGCAGTCGGGACAGATACAATGAGCAGTTCTTC	CASSRDRYNEQFF
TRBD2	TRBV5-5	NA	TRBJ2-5	TGTGCCAGCAGCCGCACTAGCGGATCACAAGAGACCCAGTACTTC	CASSRTSGSQETQYF
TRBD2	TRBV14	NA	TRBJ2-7	TGTGCCAGCAGCCAAGATCTAGCGGGAGAAGATAACGAGCAGTACTTC	CASSQDLAGEDNEQYF
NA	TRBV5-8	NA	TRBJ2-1	TGTGCCAGCAGCTTGGTGGGAGTAGGTTTTGAGCAGTTCTTC	CASSLVGVGFEQFF
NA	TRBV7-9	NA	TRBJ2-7	TGTGCCAGCAGCCAGGACAGTTACGAGCAGTACTTC	CASSQDSYEQYF
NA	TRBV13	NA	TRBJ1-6	TGTGCCAGCAGCCCGCAACAGGGTCAGGGCTCACCCCTCCACTTT	CASSPQQGQGSPLHF
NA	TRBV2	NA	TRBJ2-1	TGTGCCAGCAGTGTGGATTTCTCCACTAGCCCCTCCTACAATGAGCAGTTCTTC	CASSVDFSTSPSYNEQFF
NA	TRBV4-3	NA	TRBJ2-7	TGCGCCAGCAGCCAAGACTTGCTACTAGTGAAGGAAAAAGACGAGCAGTACTTC	CASSQDLLLVKEKDEQYF
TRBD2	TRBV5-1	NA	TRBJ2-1	TGCGCCAGCAGCACTGGACTAGCGGTCTCCTACAATGAGCAGTTCTTC	CASSTGLAVSYNEQFF
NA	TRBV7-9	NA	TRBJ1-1	TGTGCCAGCAGCTTACGTCGACAGGAGAACACTGAAGCTTTCTTT	CASSLRRQENTEAFF
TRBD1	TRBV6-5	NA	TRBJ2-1	TGTGCCAGCAGAGACGACAGGGCAAACGATGAGCAGTTCTTC	CASRDDRANDEQFF
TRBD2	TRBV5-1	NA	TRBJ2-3	TGCGCCAGCAGCTTGGGACTAGCGGGAGGGAGCACAGATACGCAGTATTTT	CASSLGLAGGSTDTQYF
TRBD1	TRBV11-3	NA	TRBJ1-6	TGTGCCAGCAGCTTTGGGACAGCTAATTCACCCCTCCACTTT	CASSFGTANSPLHF
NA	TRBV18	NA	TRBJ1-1	TGTGCCAGCTCGCAGGGGCTGGACACTGAAGCTTTCTTT	CASSQGLDTEAFF
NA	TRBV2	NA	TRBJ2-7	TGTGCCAGCAGTGAGGAGTATGGAGGGTACGAGCAGTACTTC	CASSEEYGGYEQYF
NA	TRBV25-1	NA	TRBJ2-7	TGTGCCAGCAGTGAGATCGGGACACCTCGGCCCTACGAGCAGTACTTC	CASSEIGTPRPYEQYF
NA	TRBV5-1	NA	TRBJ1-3	TGCGCCAGCAGCTTCTCGGGGACATCGAGCTCTGGAAACACCATATATTTT	CASSFSGTSSSGNTIYF
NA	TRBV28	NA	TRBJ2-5	TGTGCCAGCAGTCCCAACCCGCCTTCGTCGACGGGGGACCAAGAGACCCAGTACTTC	CASSPNPPSSTGDQETQYF
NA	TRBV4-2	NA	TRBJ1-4	TGTGCCAGCAGCCAAGATCGCCAGGTTAATGAAAAACTGTTTTTT	CASSQDRQVNEKLFF
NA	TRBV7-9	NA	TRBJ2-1	TGTGCCAGCATCAGGACTATCGACATAATCTACAATGAGCAGTTCTTC	CASIRTIDIIYNEQFF
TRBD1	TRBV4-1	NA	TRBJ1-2	TGCGCCAGCAGCCACCCACAGGGGACCTATGGCTACACCTTC	CASSHPQGTYGYTF
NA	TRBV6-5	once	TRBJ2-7	TGTGCCAGCAGTTACCCACAGTCCTACGAGCAGTACTTC	CASSYPQSYEQYF
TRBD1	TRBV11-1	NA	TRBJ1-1	TGTGCCAGCAGCTCCAACAGGGGGAACACTGAAGCTTTCTTT	CASSSNRGNTEAFF
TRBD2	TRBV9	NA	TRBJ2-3	TGTGCCAGCAGCGTAGAACTAGCGGGAGGAGGGGGTACGCAGTATTTT	CASSVELAGGGGTQYF
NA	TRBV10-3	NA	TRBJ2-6	TGTGCCATCAGGGGCGCTTCTGGGGCCAACGTCCTGACTTTC	CAIRGASGANVLTF
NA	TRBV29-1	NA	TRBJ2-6	TGCAGCGTTGACCCCGGCTCTGGGGCCAACGTCCTGACTTTC	CSVDPGSGANVLTF